What follows are 7 T cell receptor beta chains derived from one specimen sequenced in a study of cytomegalovirus exposure and HLA in healthy donors. Primers included in the PCR were 60 Vbeta and 13 Jbeta primers. Generated by immunoSEQ multiplex PCR, the TCRdb table keeps only in-frame clones and is missing some. Here the sample spans over 40,000 clones, roughly 73% being singletons. Sample: PBMCs. These receptors all come from a middle-aged woman in good health and CMV-seropositive.

The chain employs TRBV14 and TRBJ1-2; 7 nucleotides match TRBD1. From germline, CDR1 is SGHDN and CDR2 FVKESK. The CDR3 runs 16 residues. V lost 2 bases to trimming and J lost 7 bases; unmatched junction nucleotides: 13. The CDR3, as DNA: TGTGCCAGCAGCCAACGAGGGGGCTCCTCAATGGGTGGCTACACCTTC. Protein: CASSQRGGSSMGGYTF. The full variable domain, with the rest looked up from reference TRBV14 and TRBJ1-2, is EAGVTQFPSHSVIEKGQTVTLRCDPISGHDNLYWYRRVMGKEIKFLLHFVKESKQDESGMPNNRFLAERTGGTYSTLKVQPAELEDSGVYFCASSQRGGSSMGGYTFGSGTRLTVV.

About this clone itself: The same CDR3 can be traced to other DNA sequences in this sample. The gene calls are TRBV14 and TRBJ1-1, with D tentatively TRBD1 (5 bases). This CDR3 has 15 residues. CDR1 SGHDN and CDR2 FVKESK come from the germline V gene. V was shortened by 2 bases and J by 1 base, with 11 bases between the two germline ends. In nucleotides, the CDR3 is TGTGCCAGCAGCCAACTAGGGGCTGGGAACACTGAAGCTTTCTTT. It translates to CASSQLGAGNTEAFF.

This rearrangement joins TRBV6-5 to TRBJ2-1; a weak D match, TRBD2 (6 bases). This CDR3 has 14 amino acids. With 2 bases removed from V and 8 bases from J, the gap between germline ends came to 13 bases. Germline V gene sequence: CDR1 MNHEY, CDR2 SVGAGI. Written as DNA, the CDR3 is TGTGCCAGCAGTTACGAAAAACTAGCCGATGAGCAGTTCTTC. Translated, it gives CASSYEKLADEQFF.

The rearrangement joins TRBV11-2 to TRBJ2-5; D remains ambiguous. CDR1 is SGHAT, CDR2 FQNNGV, per germline. V was shortened by 6 bases and J by 5 bases, with 16 bases between the two germline ends. The CDR3 is made up of 14 amino acids. The CDR3 region is CASRPTRIGETQYF. CDR3 nucleotides: TGTGCCAGCAGACCCACGAGGATTGGGGAGACCCAGTACTTC.

This clone was detected a few times. V is TRBV10-3 and J is TRBJ2-5; D tentatively reads TRBD1 or TRBD2 (9 bases each). This CDR3 is 16 amino acids long. V shed 9 bases and J shed 2 bases, with 22 bases lying between them. Per the germline V gene, CDR1 is ENHRY and CDR2 is SYGVKD. This CDR3 is CAIGTGFSGGQETQYF. The CDR3 nucleotides are TGTGCCATAGGGACAGGGTTTAGCGGGGGACAAGAGACCCAGTACTTC.

The chain employs TRBV4-1 and TRBJ2-2; D is perhaps TRBD2 (5 bases). The CDR3 runs 16 residues. V lost 0 bases, J lost 1 base, and 9 bases lay in between. Germline-derived CDR1 and CDR2 are MGHRA and YSYEKL. CDR3 protein: CASSQDIRGNTGELFF. CDR3 bases: TGCGCCAGCAGCCAAGATATACGGGGGAACACCGGGGAGCTGTTTTTT.

This clone has only a few counts. V gene TRBV6-1 combines with J gene TRBJ1-1, with 7 bases that match TRBD1. The CDR3 is made up of 13 amino acids. With V trimmed by 8 bases and J by 3 bases, 6 bases remained unmatched. The germline V gene has CDR1 MNHNS and CDR2 SASEGT. DNA for the CDR3: TGTGCCAGCGGCAGGGGGTTCGACACTGAAGCTTTCTTT. Residues: CASGRGFDTEAFF.